This T cell receptor beta chain was identified in a study of T cell clonality in common variable immunodeficiency. Notes on the study in general: In common variable immunodeficiency, TCR beta chains reportedly carried fewer deletions and N-nucleotide insertions.

Patients and controls were mostly of Caucasian heritage. All CVID subjects were on immunoglobulin replacement for at least one year. Trimming pared 5 bases from V and 5 bases from J, leaving 12 bases between. Germline V gene lookup returns CDR1 SEHNR and CDR2 FQNEAQ (reference sequence). This CDR3 comprises 13 residues. This clone was found a few times. Antigen specificity is unknown. The CDR3 goes on 3 residues after the read ends, and that part is filled in from the germline J gene. TCRdb's table, derived via immunoSEQ multiplex PCR, lists solely in-frame clones and lacks some. The repertoire shows 15,000 to 20,000 clones, none seen only once; the top ten take 9.5% to 15%.

The V gene is TRBV7-9, the J gene TRBJ2-5, with a possible D match to TRBD2 (7 bases). Material for sequencing was peripheral blood mononuclear cells. The receptor's source is a human donor with common variable immunodeficiency. CDR3 residues: CASSKGGIETQYF. The DNA read from the CDR3 is TGTGCCAGCAGCAAGGGGGGGATTGAGACC.